A single sample gave rise to the 14 T cell receptor beta chains below, sequenced in a study of cytomegalovirus exposure and HLA in healthy donors. 13 Jbeta primers and 60 Vbeta primers were used for the PCR. Using immunoSEQ multiplex PCR, the repertoire was profiled, and TCRdb retains in-frame clones only, with some absent. This table holds 110,000 to 150,000 clones, 70% found once. Sequences were obtained from PBMCs. The receptors stem from a woman aged 60-70 years in good health and CMV-seropositive.

The V and J genes are TRBV5-1 and TRBJ2-5, with D possibly matching TRBD1 (6 bases). CDR3 size: 13 residues. Trimming cost V 0 bases and J 5 bases, with 8 bases left between them. The germline gives CDR1 SGHRS, CDR2 YFSETQ. The CDR3 bases are TGCGCCAGCAGCTTGGTTCAGGGGGAGACCCAGTACTTC. Its protein is CASSLVQGETQYF.

This clone turned up a few times. The chain is built from TRBV5-1 and TRBJ2-7, with D unclear. The CDR3 has 14 residues. V was cut by 5 bases and J by 3 bases, with 15 bases left in between. Looked up from germline, CDR1 is SGHRS and CDR2 is YFSETQ. CDR3 protein: CASSPASHSYEQYF. The DNA for the CDR3 is TGCGCCAGCAGTCCCGCCTCCCACAGCTACGAGCAGTACTTC.

The V and J genes are TRBV2 and TRBJ2-1; TRBD2 aligns across 13 bases. The V gene end was trimmed by 5 bases and the J gene end by 6 bases; junction bases not matched to a gene: 7. This CDR3 has 16 amino acids. Germline V gives CDR1 SNHLY, CDR2 FYNNEI. DNA of the CDR3: TGTGCCAGCAGTCCGCCCGGACTAGCGGGAGCCAATGAGCAGTTCTTC. Protein product: CASSPPGLAGANEQFF.

Only a few counts were recorded for this clone. The J gene is TRBJ1-5, the V gene TRBV5-6, with D possibly being TRBD1 (5 bases). CDR1 and CDR2 (germline): SGHDT, YYEEEE. The ends were cut back, 4 bases at V and 3 bases at J, with 14 bases in the middle. The CDR3 contains 15 residues. The CDR3 here is CASSILGADNQPQHF. CDR3 sequence (DNA): TGTGCCAGCAGCATTCTTGGGGCAGACAATCAGCCCCAGCATTTT.

This clone was detected only a few times. The chain recombines TRBV5-6 with TRBJ2-7; 11 bases align to TRBD2. V lost 1 base, J lost 4 bases, and 13 bases stayed unmatched. Germline lookup yields CDR1 SGHDT and CDR2 YYEEEE. CDR3 length: 18 amino acids. In DNA, the CDR3 is TGTGCCAGCAGCTTGTCTTTAAGACTAGCGGGATCCAATTACGAGCAGTACTTC. It is translated as CASSLSLRLAGSNYEQYF.

V gene TRBV10-1 combines with J gene TRBJ1-1; 9 bases are shared with TRBD1. J was trimmed by 5 bases and V by 2 bases; bases with no gene match: 3. The germline V gene encodes CDR1 WNHNN and CDR2 SYGVQD (reference sequence). The CDR3 is 14 residues long. The CDR3 region has the DNA TGCGCCAGCAGTGAGGGACAGGGGATGACTGAAGCTTTCTTT. Translated, it gives CASSEGQGMTEAFF.

The V and J genes are TRBV7-7 and TRBJ1-6, with a possible D match to TRBD1 (5 bases). This CDR3 region has 14 residues. Trimming shortened V by 7 bases and J by 10 bases, and 17 bases separated the two germline ends. The V gene's germline CDR1 is SSHAT and CDR2 FNYEAQ (reference sequence). The CDR3 protein is CASTFREVRSPLHF. CDR3 in DNA: TGTGCCAGCACTTTCAGGGAGGTACGGTCACCCCTCCACTTT.

The chain combines TRBV5-1 with TRBJ2-1; 10 bases are a match to TRBD2. The CDR3 has 16 amino acids. Germline assignment: CDR1 SGHRS and CDR2 YFSETQ. Trimming took 2 bases from V and 7 from J; bases not matched to a gene: 9. As DNA, the CDR3 is TGCGCCAGCAGCTTCCCGGGACTAGCGTTTAAGAATGAGCAGTTCTTC. This sequence encodes CASSFPGLAFKNEQFF.

The J gene is TRBJ1-1, the V gene TRBV19; D is possibly TRBD1 (5 bases). V lost 10 bases to trimming and J lost 0 bases, with 12 bases between them. Germline assignment: CDR1 LNHDA and CDR2 SQIVND (reference sequence). The length of the CDR3 is 13 residues. Here the CDR3 reads CATRQSMNTEAFF. CDR3 nucleotides: TGTGCCACCAGACAGAGTATGAACACTGAAGCTTTCTTT.

Here the CDR3 reads CASSPHLDRGRYEQYF. The CDR3 DNA follows: TGTGCCAGCAGCCCCCACCTCGACAGGGGGAGGTACGAGCAGTACTTC. This chain joins TRBV9 and TRBJ2-7; 9 nucleotides align to TRBD1. Germline CDR1 SGDLS, CDR2 YYNGEE. The CDR3 is made up of 16 amino acids. Unmatched junction bases numbered 12, after V lost 4 bases and J lost 4 bases.

This clone was counted between two and nine times. V gene TRBV27 combines with J gene TRBJ1-1; D uncertain. Germline CDR1 and CDR2: MNHEY and SMNVEV (reference sequence). This CDR3 has 15 amino acids. Trimming removed 1 base from V and 6 bases from J, with 15 bases in between. CDR3 amino acids: CASSLWSDLSSEAFF. CDR3 sequence (DNA): TGTGCCAGCAGTTTATGGTCCGATCTATCTTCTGAAGCTTTCTTT.

This clone was detected a few times. The sample has other DNA sequences that encode this CDR3 too. This rearrangement joins TRBV6-5 to TRBJ1-1; 7 bases match TRBD1. Germline CDR1 and CDR2: MNHEY and SVGAGI. The CDR3 extends over 14 amino acids. V trimming: 5 bases; J trimming: 1 base; junction bases outside the gene matches: 4. The CDR3 DNA reads as TGTGCCAGCAGTACGGGGACAGCGAACACTGAAGCTTTCTTT. The encoded protein is CASSTGTANTEAFF.

J is TRBJ1-5 and V is TRBV27; 7 nucleotides line up with TRBD1. The germline V gene has CDR1 MNHEY and CDR2 SMNVEV (reference sequence). This CDR3 has 15 amino acids. V trimming: 5 bases; J trimming: 4 bases; junction bases outside the gene matches: 8. CDR3 protein: CASSRTGQGNQPQHF. The DNA for the CDR3 is TGTGCCAGCAGTAGGACAGGCCAGGGGAATCAGCCCCAGCATTTT.

This clone has only a few counts. The gene calls are TRBV19 and TRBJ1-2; TRBD1 aligns across 9 bases. The germline CDR1 and CDR2 sequences are LNHDA and SQIVND (reference sequence). J gave up 7 bases and V 5 bases, and 8 bases lay outside the gene matches. This CDR3 region has 14 residues. CDR3 loop: CASSPMTGGRGYTF. The CDR3 DNA sequence: TGTGCCAGTAGTCCGATGACAGGGGGACGTGGCTACACCTTC. Filled out from reference TRBV19 and TRBJ1-2, the complete variable domain reads DGGITQSPKYLFRKEGQNVTLSCEQNLNHDAMYWYRQDPGQGLRLIYYSQIVNDFQKGDIAEGYSVSREKKESFPLTVTSAQKNPTAFYLCASSPMTGGRGYTFGSGTRLTVV.